These 4 T cell receptor beta chains share one sample of origin, sequenced in a study of siplizumab effects on memory and regulatory T cells. Assay: immunoSEQ multiplex PCR; the TCRdb copy retains only in-frame clones and omits some. The table records about 100,000 clones, less than 95% of them present only once. The sequenced sample was non-Treg CD4+ T cells sorted from blood. These receptors were taken from a human donor in good health.

Turning to this clone: Germline and junction disagree at one end, which may indicate a read error. The rearrangement joins TRBV11-3 to TRBJ2-5, with no clear D. The CDR3 length is 14 residues. In germline, CDR1 is SGHNT, CDR2 YENEEA. The DNA of the CDR3 is TGTGCCAGCAGCTTAGGTGGCGATCAAGGGACCCAGTACTTC. Translation: CASSLGGDQGTQYF.

This chain links TRBV5-5 with TRBJ1-1; 9 bases map to TRBD1. V shed 4 bases and J 6 bases; nucleotides not matched to a gene: 7. The CDR3 extends over 14 amino acids. Germline V gene data show CDR1 as SGHKS and CDR2 as YYEKEE (reference sequence). The CDR3: CASSMGQGFAEAFF. The CDR3 DNA is TGTGCCAGCAGCATGGGACAGGGTTTTGCTGAAGCTTTCTTT. Full variable domain (missing parts from reference TRBV5-5 and TRBJ1-1): DAGVTQSPTHLIKTRGQQVTLRCSPISGHKSVSWYQQVLGQGPQFIFQYYEKEERGRGNFPDRFSARQFPNYSSELNVNALLLGDSALYLCASSMGQGFAEAFFGQGTRLTVV.

The rearrangement links TRBV10-1 to TRBJ1-1; a weak D match, TRBD1 (6 bases). The germline V and J ends were trimmed by 7 bases and 1 base, with 16 bases remaining between them. The germline V gene encodes CDR1 WNHNN and CDR2 SYGVQD (reference sequence). This CDR3 comprises 15 residues. The CDR3 protein is CASKGGGGPNTEAFF. CDR3 nucleotide sequence: TGCGCCAGCAAGGGGGGCGGGGGTCCGAACACTGAAGCTTTCTTT.

The chain joins TRBV19 to TRBJ2-2; D uncertain. CDR3 size: 14 residues. The germline CDR1 and CDR2 sequences are LNHDA and SQIVND (reference sequence). The V and J ends lost 4 bases and 1 base respectively, with 7 bases between them. The CDR3 protein is CASSTTLNTGELFF. The CDR3 nucleotides read TGTGCCAGTAGTACAACATTGAACACCGGGGAGCTGTTTTTT.